A selection of T cell receptor beta chains follows, all from one sample in a study of blood T cell repertoires in COVID-19. Sequenced by immunoSEQ multiplex PCR; TCRdb stores in-frame clones only, minus some. The table shows approximately 380,000 clones, with 88% occurring only once. Sequenced material: PBMCs or T cells enriched from blood (not recorded which). The source of these receptors is a woman between 18 and 29 years old who had recovered from COVID-19. Each CDR3 is given with its conserved first and last residue. Each record gives: D gene, clone size, J gene, V gene, CDR3 DNA, CDR3 protein. D genes are given only for firm matches. Some rows mark clone size as missing; the rest say once, few, many or name a class of expanded clone.

TRBD1 once TRBJ2-7 TRBV19 TGTGCCAGTAGCAACAGGGGTAAAATCTACGAGCAGTACTTC CASSNRGKIYEQYF
TRBD1 - TRBJ1-3 TRBV5-1 TGCGCCAGCAGCTTGGAGGGACAGGGGGCTAACGGAAACACCATATATTTT CASSLEGQGANGNTIYF
- - TRBJ1-4 TRBV2 TGTGCCAGCAGTGTTCAGGGAACTAATGAAAAACTGTTTTTT CASSVQGTNEKLFF
TRBD1 - TRBJ1-1 TRBV7-3 TGTGCCAGCAGCTTGGGACAGGGGTTTTACACTGAAGCTTTCTTT CASSLGQGFYTEAFF
- - TRBJ1-5 TRBV18 TGTGCCAGCTCTTTGGGGGGGGACCATCAGCCCCAGCATTTT CASSLGGDHQPQHF
- - TRBJ2-1 TRBV4-2 TGTGCCAGCAGCCAAGGTCCAGGGCCCCCCAATGAGCAGTTCTTC CASSQGPGPPNEQFF
- - TRBJ1-2 TRBV21-1 TGTGCCAGCAACAGGGGGCAGGATGGCTACACCTTC CASNRGQDGYTF
TRBD1 - TRBJ2-7 TRBV27 TGTGCCAGCAGCTTCGGGACAGGCGGAGGCTACGAGCAGTACTTC CASSFGTGGGYEQYF
TRBD1 - TRBJ1-1 TRBV4-3 TGCGCCAGCAGCCATGGACAGGGGCGCTCTGAAGCTTTCTTT CASSHGQGRSEAFF
- - TRBJ2-4 TRBV29-1 TGCAGCGTTGAAGGTGGCGACGCGGTTGCCAAAAACATTCAGTACTTC CSVEGGDAVAKNIQYF
- - TRBJ1-2 TRBV7-2 TGTGCCAGCAGCTTCGTGGCAGGGGATGGCTACACCTTC CASSFVAGDGYTF
- - TRBJ1-3 TRBV30 TGTGCCTGGAGCGCCCGGGCGGGTCTTGGAAACACCATATATTTT CAWSARAGLGNTIYF
- once TRBJ1-2 TRBV7-9 TGTGCCAGCGAGGGGGTTTACTATGGCTACACCTTC CASEGVYYGYTF
- - TRBJ1-4 TRBV4-1 TGCGCCAGCAGCCAAGATCGGAGGGTGGGGCTGTTTTTT CASSQDRRVGLFF
TRBD2 - TRBJ2-4 TRBV13 TGTGCCAGCAGCGAGCTAGCGGGGGGGACAGTCAAAAACATTCAGTACTTC CASSELAGGTVKNIQYF
- once TRBJ2-5 TRBV18 TGTGCCAGCTCACCATCAGACACTCGGACCCAGTACTTC CASSPSDTRTQYF
TRBD2 - TRBJ2-1 TRBV10-2 TGCGCCAGCAGTGAGTGGGGCGGGGGGGCTTACAATGAGCAGTTCTTC CASSEWGGGAYNEQFF
TRBD2 - TRBJ2-2 TRBV4-3 TGCGCCAGCAGCCAAGGACTAGCGGAGGACACCGGGGAGCTGTTTTTT CASSQGLAEDTGELFF
TRBD1 - TRBJ1-1 TRBV5-1 TGCGCCAGCAGCGGCCGGACAGGGGGCACTGAAGCTTTCTTT CASSGRTGGTEAFF
TRBD1 - TRBJ1-2 TRBV6-5 TGTGCCAGCAGTTCCGAACAGGGGGCGCCTGATGGCTACACCTTC CASSSEQGAPDGYTF
TRBD1 - TRBJ1-2 TRBV5-4 TGTGCCAGCAGCTCTGGGGGACAGCTCTTCTTGGGCTACACCTTC CASSSGGQLFLGYTF
- - TRBJ2-2 TRBV6-5 TGTGCCAGCATGTCAGGGTCGAACACCGGGGAGCTGTTTTTT CASMSGSNTGELFF
- few TRBJ1-2 TRBV14 TGTGCCAGCAGCCAATTGGTGGGAGGTGGCTACACCTTC CASSQLVGGGYTF
- few TRBJ1-6 TRBV7-3 TGTGCCAGCAGCCAAAGGGGGAATTCACCCCTCCACTTT CASSQRGNSPLHF
- - TRBJ1-2 TRBV9 TGTGCCAGCAGCGTGGTGGATTATCAGGCCTCGGCCAATGGCTACACCTTC CASSVVDYQASANGYTF
- - TRBJ1-1 TRBV12-3/TRBV12-4 TGTGCCAGCAGATCCGGGTTAAACACTGAAGCTTTCTTT CASRSGLNTEAFF
- - TRBJ2-4 TRBV13 TGTGCCAGCAGCTTAGTCCGGGGAGAAGGAGCCAAAAACATTCAGTACTTC CASSLVRGEGAKNIQYF
- - TRBJ2-7 TRBV11-3 TGTGCCAGCGGGGCAGGGACCTACGAGCAGTACTTC CASGAGTYEQYF
- - TRBJ2-5 TRBV7-2 TGTGCCAGCAGCTTAGATCCAGGGGTAAAGACCCAGTACTTC CASSLDPGVKTQYF
TRBD1 - TRBJ1-5 TRBV2 TGTGCCAGCAGGGTCGGGACAGGCAATCAGCCCCAGCATTTT CASRVGTGNQPQHF
- - TRBJ1-2 TRBV10-2 TGCGCCAGCAGAGGACAGCACTATGGCTACACCTTC CASRGQHYGYTF
- - TRBJ1-5 TRBV3-1/TRBV3-2 TGTGCCAGCAGCCAAGATGGCAGGGTCAATCAGCCCCAGCATTTT CASSQDGRVNQPQHF
TRBD2 - TRBJ2-2 TRBV5-1 TGCGCCAGCAGCTCTAGTGGGACTAGCGGGGGGGCGTTCACCGGGGAGCTGTTTTTT CASSSSGTSGGAFTGELFF
TRBD1 once TRBJ2-7 TRBV4-1 TGCGCCAGCAGCCAAGGGACAGGGGCTCTGGGGACCTACGAGCAGTACTTC CASSQGTGALGTYEQYF
- few TRBJ1-1 TRBV28 TGTGCCAGCACCAAAACGGTGTTTGGGAACACTGAAGCTTTCTTT CASTKTVFGNTEAFF
TRBD1 - TRBJ1-1 TRBV2 TGTGCCAGCAAGGATTCCCCCACAGGGGGCCCTGAAGCTTTCTTT CASKDSPTGGPEAFF
TRBD1 - TRBJ1-2 TRBV4-1 TGCGCCAGCAGCCAGGTCGACAGGGGGCCCAATGGCTACACCTTC CASSQVDRGPNGYTF
TRBD1 once TRBJ1-4 TRBV18 TGTGCCAGCTCACCCGCGGCAGGGGGTCATGAAAAACTGTTTTTT CASSPAAGGHEKLFF
TRBD1 - TRBJ2-1 TRBV11-3 TGTGCCAGCAGTGAAAAGACAGGGTACAATGAGCAGTTCTTC CASSEKTGYNEQFF
TRBD2 once TRBJ2-3 TRBV7-2 TGTGCCAGCAGCCCAACCTTAGCGGGTACGCAGTATTTT CASSPTLAGTQYF
TRBD1 - TRBJ1-5 TRBV30 TGTGCCTGGAGCTCCGCCGGGACAGGAGTTAGCAATCAGCCCCAGCATTTT CAWSSAGTGVSNQPQHF
TRBD1 - TRBJ1-1 TRBV4-1 TGCGCCAGCAGCCAAGAGGACAGGGGGGGCCCGAACACTGAAGCTTTCTTT CASSQEDRGGPNTEAFF
TRBD1 once TRBJ1-1 TRBV6-5 TGTGCCAGCAGCCAGGGGGGATCGGGTACTGAAGCTTTCTTT CASSQGGSGTEAFF
TRBD1 - TRBJ1-2 TRBV7-2 TGTGCCAGCAGCTCCCTCGACAGGGCAGGTAGCTATGGCTACACCTTC CASSSLDRAGSYGYTF
TRBD2 - TRBJ2-3 TRBV29-1 TGCAGCGTTGAAGGGGCTAGCGGCCTCACAGATACGCAGTATTTT CSVEGASGLTDTQYF
- - TRBJ1-4 TRBV3-1/TRBV3-2 TGTGCCAGCAGCCTTACGGGGTGGGGAAGGAGGGAAAAACTGTTTTTT CASSLTGWGRREKLFF
TRBD1 - TRBJ2-7 TRBV7-9 TGTGCCAGCAGCGCCGGGACAGGGGTATCCTACGAGCAGTACTTC CASSAGTGVSYEQYF
- once TRBJ1-4 TRBV7-2 TGTGCCAGCAGCCCTTCAGGGATCCTGAATGAAAAACTGTTTTTT CASSPSGILNEKLFF
- - TRBJ2-3 TRBV10-3 TGTGCCACCCTCCCTGGGGCCAACACAGATACGCAGTATTTT CATLPGANTDTQYF
- - TRBJ1-2 TRBV27 TGTGCCAGCAGTTTAGCCGGGGTAGACTATGGCTACACCTTC CASSLAGVDYGYTF
TRBD1 once TRBJ1-2 TRBV6-5 TGTGCCAGCAGTCGCATCCGGACAGGGAGGAGAAGCTACACCTTC CASSRIRTGRRSYTF
- once TRBJ2-3 TRBV11-2 TGTGCCAGCAGCTTATTAGGCGGCTTAGATACGCAGTATTTT CASSLLGGLDTQYF
- - TRBJ1-4 TRBV3-1/TRBV3-2 TGTGCCAGCAGCCACACCTTCCCTGCGGCTAATGAAAAACTGTTTTTT CASSHTFPAANEKLFF
- - TRBJ1-2 TRBV15 TGTGCCACCAGCAGAGAGGGCAGCTCCTATGGCTACACCTTC CATSREGSSYGYTF